This is a list of T cell receptor beta chains from one sample in a study of T cell responses to AZD1222 COVID-19 vaccine. TCRdb's copy holds only in-frame clones and misses some; the assay was immunoSEQ multiplex PCR. Among over 150,000 clones listed, 80% to 95% were seen once. Sequenced here: peripheral blood, sampled 28 days after the second AZD1222 dose. The receptors here all came from an adult who received the AZD1222 COVID-19 vaccine. Both conserved end residues are part of each CDR3. A D gene is named only where the DNA matches it firmly. Clone size is shown for a subset of rows, as once, few, many or a class of expanded clone.

size: .
D: .
J: TRBJ2-2
V: TRBV12-2
DNA: TGTGCAAGTCGCTTAGAATTGGCGGCCGCGGAGCTGTTTTTT
CDR3: CASRLELAAAELFF

size: .
D: .
J: TRBJ2-5
V: TRBV7-2
DNA: TGTGCCAGCAGCCCCCGCGGAGGAAGAGAGACCCAGTACTTC
CDR3: CASSPRGGRETQYF

size: .
D: TRBD2
J: TRBJ2-7
V: TRBV7-2
DNA: TGTGCCAGCAGCGCGAGTTTAGCGGGGGCCCGCTACGAGCAGTACTTC
CDR3: CASSASLAGARYEQYF

size: .
D: .
J: TRBJ1-2
V: TRBV7-9
DNA: TGTGCCAGCAGCTTAATCGGGGCGCATGGCTACACCTTC
CDR3: CASSLIGAHGYTF

size: .
D: .
J: TRBJ1-1
V: TRBV6-5
DNA: TGTGCCAGCAGTTATGGGGGAATAACTGAAGCTTTCTTT
CDR3: CASSYGGITEAFF

size: few
D: TRBD2
J: TRBJ2-7
V: TRBV6-5
DNA: TGTGCCATTTCCAGTAGCGGGCGTGCCTACGAGCAGTACTTC
CDR3: CAISSSGRAYEQYF

size: .
D: TRBD1
J: TRBJ1-3
V: TRBV5-8
DNA: TGTGCCAGCAGCCGGGACAGGGTTGGTGGAAACACCATATATTTT
CDR3: CASSRDRVGGNTIYF

size: .
D: .
J: TRBJ2-7
V: TRBV7-2
DNA: TGTGCCAGCAGCAACCCGAGAAGGTTTGAACACTACGAGCAGTACTTC
CDR3: CASSNPRRFEHYEQYF

size: .
D: .
J: TRBJ1-3
V: TRBV10-1
DNA: TGCGCAAGCAGGGAAGGGACCAGCTCTGGAAACACCATATATTTT
CDR3: CASREGTSSGNTIYF

size: .
D: .
J: TRBJ1-1
V: TRBV4-2
DNA: TGTGCCAGCAGCCATGGTGCTGGGGCCGACACTGAAGCTTTCTTT
CDR3: CASSHGAGADTEAFF

size: .
D: .
J: TRBJ2-7
V: TRBV2
DNA: TGTGCCAGCAGTCCCCAATTATACTACGAGCAGTACTTC
CDR3: CASSPQLYYEQYF

size: .
D: TRBD1
J: TRBJ2-5
V: TRBV5-8
DNA: TGTGCCAGCAGCCTGCGGACAGGGGGCGTTGGATTAGGAGAGACCCAGTACTTC
CDR3: CASSLRTGGVGLGETQYF

size: .
D: .
J: TRBJ2-7
V: TRBV3-1/TRBV3-2
DNA: TGTGCCAGCAGCCCGGGTGACTACGAGCAGTACTTC
CDR3: CASSPGDYEQYF

size: .
D: TRBD1
J: TRBJ1-2
V: TRBV5-1
DNA: TGCGCCAGCAGGGGGACAGCGGCTGGCTACACCTTC
CDR3: CASRGTAAGYTF

size: .
D: TRBD1
J: TRBJ2-1
V: TRBV2
DNA: TGTGCCAGCACCGGCCCCGGGACAGGGACTTACAATGAGCAGTTCTTC
CDR3: CASTGPGTGTYNEQFF

size: .
D: TRBD2
J: TRBJ2-7
V: TRBV18
DNA: TGTGCCAGCTCACCACTTCTTCCCAGCGGGGGGACGGAGCAGTACTTC
CDR3: CASSPLLPSGGTEQYF

size: .
D: .
J: TRBJ2-2
V: TRBV6-6
DNA: TGTGCCAGCAGTTACTCTCAGGGAGGTACCGGGGAGCTGTTTTTT
CDR3: CASSYSQGGTGELFF

size: .
D: .
J: TRBJ1-1
V: TRBV11-2
DNA: TGTGCCAGCAGCTTAACATACAACACTGAAGCTTTCTTT
CDR3: CASSLTYNTEAFF

size: .
D: .
J: TRBJ1-3
V: TRBV29-1
DNA: TGCAGCGGGAGGGTCACTGGAAACACCATATATTTT
CDR3: CSGRVTGNTIYF

size: .
D: .
J: TRBJ2-5
V: TRBV5-1
DNA: TGCGCCAGCAGCTTTGGAAATTACCAAGAGACCCAGTACTTC
CDR3: CASSFGNYQETQYF

size: .
D: .
J: TRBJ2-7
V: TRBV7-2
DNA: TGTGCCAGCAGATCCGGGACCACCACCTACGAGCAGTACTTC
CDR3: CASRSGTTTYEQYF

size: .
D: TRBD2
J: TRBJ2-3
V: TRBV11-2
DNA: TGTGCCAGCAGCTTTCGGGCGGGGGACAGCACAGATACGCAGTATTTT
CDR3: CASSFRAGDSTDTQYF

size: once
D: TRBD1
J: TRBJ2-7
V: TRBV15
DNA: TGTGCCACCAGCAGAGATGGGACAGCCCACGAGCAGTACTTC
CDR3: CATSRDGTAHEQYF

size: .
D: .
J: TRBJ2-1
V: TRBV5-1
DNA: TGCGCCAGCAGCTTGGCCCGGGCCTTGTACAATGAGCAGTTCTTC
CDR3: CASSLARALYNEQFF

size: once
D: TRBD2
J: TRBJ2-1
V: TRBV7-8
DNA: TGTGCCAGCAGCTCCACGAGCGGGGGTATCGACAATGAGCAGTTCTTC
CDR3: CASSSTSGGIDNEQFF

size: .
D: TRBD2
J: TRBJ2-1
V: TRBV2
DNA: TGTGCCAGCCCCCATAGCGGGGGGGTATACAATGAGCAGTTCTTC
CDR3: CASPHSGGVYNEQFF